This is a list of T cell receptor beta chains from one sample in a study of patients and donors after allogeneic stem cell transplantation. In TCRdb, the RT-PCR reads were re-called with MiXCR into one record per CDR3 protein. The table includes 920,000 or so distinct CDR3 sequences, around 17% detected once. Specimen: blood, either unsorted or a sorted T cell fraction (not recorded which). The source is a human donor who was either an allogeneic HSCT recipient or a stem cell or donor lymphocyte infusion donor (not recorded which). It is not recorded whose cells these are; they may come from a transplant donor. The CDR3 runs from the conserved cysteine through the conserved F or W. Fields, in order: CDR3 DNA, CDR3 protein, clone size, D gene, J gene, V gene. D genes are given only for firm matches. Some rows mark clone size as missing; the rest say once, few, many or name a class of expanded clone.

TGTGCCAGCATCCAAGAGGAGGTTTGGGACAAGAACACCGGGGAGCTGTTTTTT | CASIQEEVWDKNTGELFF | many | - | TRBJ2-2 | TRBV12-3/TRBV12-4
TGTGCCAGCAGCTTATGGGGCGGGGGGCAAGAGACCCAGTACTTC | CASSLWGGGQETQYF | - | TRBD2 | TRBJ2-5 | TRBV7-2
TGTGCCATACGGTCTAACTATGGCTACACCTTC | CAIRSNYGYTF | - | - | TRBJ1-2 | TRBV7-9
TGTGCCAGCAGCTTAGATGCAGGGTTACCATCCTACGAGCAGTACTTC | CASSLDAGLPSYEQYF | few | - | TRBJ2-7 | TRBV7-2
TGTGCCAGCAGCTTAGTTTGGGACAACACTGAAGCTTTCTTT | CASSLVWDNTEAFF | many | - | TRBJ1-1 | TRBV7-2
TGTGCCAGCAGCTTAGGCGTCTATCTGAGCTACGAGCAGTACTTC | CASSLGVYLSYEQYF | - | - | TRBJ2-7 | TRBV7-8
TGTGCCAGCAGCGCAAAGGACAGGGGCTACTCCTACGAGCAGTACTTC | CASSAKDRGYSYEQYF | - | TRBD1 | TRBJ2-7 | TRBV28
TGTGCCAGCATGGGCGGGGTTTACGAGCAGTACTTC | CASMGGVYEQYF | - | - | TRBJ2-7 | TRBV11-2
TGTGCCAGTATCATGGGGGACAGGCCTAATCAGCCCCAGCATTTT | CASIMGDRPNQPQHF | - | TRBD1 | TRBJ1-5 | TRBV19
TGCAGTGCCCCCCCGGGACTTAAAGGCGATGAGCAGTTCTTC | CSAPPGLKGDEQFF | few | - | TRBJ2-1 | TRBV20-1
TGTGCCAGCAGTACCCCCACTAGAGGCTACAATGAGCAGTTCTTC | CASSTPTRGYNEQFF | - | - | TRBJ2-1 | TRBV6-1
TGCGCCAGCAGCCAACGGCCCGGGACTAGCGGCCTTAACTCCTACAATGAGCAGTTCTTC | CASSQRPGTSGLNSYNEQFF | - | TRBD2 | TRBJ2-1 | TRBV4-3
TGTGCCAGCAGTCCGCAGGGACAGGAGAATGAGCAGTTCTTC | CASSPQGQENEQFF | few | TRBD1 | TRBJ2-1 | TRBV27
TGTGCCAGCAGCTCGATCTCTAGCGGGAGGGATTGGATTGAGCAGTTCTTC | CASSSISSGRDWIEQFF | - | TRBD2 | TRBJ2-1 | TRBV11-2
TGTGCCACCAGCACGATGGTCCCGACCTACGAGCAGTACTTC | CATSTMVPTYEQYF | - | - | TRBJ2-7 | TRBV15
TGTGCCAGCAGTTACTCGCATTTGAACACTGAAGCTTTCTTT | CASSYSHLNTEAFF | few | - | TRBJ1-1 | TRBV6-5
TGTGCCAGCAGCTTGGGCCCGGGGGAAGGGAGGGCCTTCAACGAGCAGTACTTC | CASSLGPGEGRAFNEQYF | - | TRBD2 | TRBJ2-7 | TRBV11-1
TGCGCCAGCAGCCAAGATGGAAGGGGGTTAGATACGCAGTATTTT | CASSQDGRGLDTQYF | few | - | TRBJ2-3 | TRBV4-1
TGTGCCAGCAGCCTAACTCTCACCCGCCCCGTTGGAGGAACGCAGTATTTT | CASSLTLTRPVGGTQYF | once | - | TRBJ2-3 | TRBV3-1
TGTGCCAGCAGCCCCGGGACGGAGAACACCGGGGAGCTGTTTTTT | CASSPGTENTGELFF | - | - | TRBJ2-2 | TRBV5-6
TGTGCCAGCAGCTCCGACGGTCAATCACCCCTCCACTTT | CASSSDGQSPLHF | - | - | TRBJ1-6 | TRBV7-2
TGTGCCAGCAGCTCAAGGGACGGCCGTGGCTACACCTTC | CASSSRDGRGYTF | - | - | TRBJ1-2 | TRBV7-3
TGTGCCACCAGCCCGGGACGGAGGAACTATGGCTACACCTTC | CATSPGRRNYGYTF | - | - | TRBJ1-2 | TRBV24-1
TGTGCCAGCAGCCTAAGTCGGCGGGGCGCTGGCAATGAGCAGTTCTTC | CASSLSRRGAGNEQFF | few | - | TRBJ2-1 | TRBV11-1
TGTGCCACCAGCAGAGATAGGGTAGGGGCCGAAAATCAGCCCCAGCATTTT | CATSRDRVGAENQPQHF | - | - | TRBJ1-5 | TRBV15
TGTGCCACCAGTGGGACTAGCGGGAGTACCGAGCAGTTCTTC | CATSGTSGSTEQFF | - | TRBD2 | TRBJ2-1 | TRBV24-1
TGCAGTGCTAGTCGGGACGGGGGGAACACCGGGGAGCTGTTTTTT | CSASRDGGNTGELFF | - | - | TRBJ2-2 | TRBV20-1
TGTGCCAGCACCAGACGAGGGGACGGGGATACGCAGTATTTT | CASTRRGDGDTQYF | - | - | TRBJ2-3 | TRBV11-3
TGTGCCAGCAGCTCTGGACGGGCTAATGAGCAGTTCTTC | CASSSGRANEQFF | - | - | TRBJ2-1 | TRBV5-4
TGTGCCAGCAGCGCCGAGGGGCCTGAGCAGTTCTTC | CASSAEGPEQFF | - | - | TRBJ2-1 | TRBV9
TGTGCCAGCAGGGGGTTCGATGAGCAGTTCTTC | CASRGFDEQFF | few | - | TRBJ2-1 | TRBV12-3/TRBV12-4
TGTGCCAGCGGCTCTGATAATGAGCAGTTCTTC | CASGSDNEQFF | - | - | TRBJ2-1 | TRBV6-2/TRBV6-3
TGCAGCGTGATGTGGGGGATAAAAAACATTCAGTACTTC | CSVMWGIKNIQYF | - | - | TRBJ2-4 | TRBV29-1
TGCAGTGCTGCCCGAAGGGGGGCGAACACTGAAGCTTTCTTT | CSAARRGANTEAFF | - | - | TRBJ1-1 | TRBV20-1
TGTGCCAGCAGTATCGGGACAGGGTACGCCGAGCAGTACTTC | CASSIGTGYAEQYF | - | TRBD1 | TRBJ2-7 | TRBV12-3/TRBV12-4
TGTGCCAGCGCGAAAATAGACCGAAACAATGAGCAGTTCTTC | CASAKIDRNNEQFF | once | - | TRBJ2-1 | TRBV25-1
TGTGCCAGCAGTGCGCAGGGGTTCGGTCAGCCCCAGCATTTT | CASSAQGFGQPQHF | few | - | TRBJ1-5 | TRBV6-2/TRBV6-3
TGCAGTGCTAGCCCCGGGACTAGTACGTATTTT | CSASPGTSTYF | - | TRBD2 | TRBJ2-3 | TRBV20-1
TGTGCCAGCACCCTCCGGAGGGCCAAGTCCGGGGAGCTGTTTTTT | CASTLRRAKSGELFF | many | - | TRBJ2-2 | TRBV12-3/TRBV12-4
TGTGCCAGCAGCCAATTGGGGTTCGGGTCCTACGAGCAGTACTTC | CASSQLGFGSYEQYF | - | - | TRBJ2-7 | TRBV3-1
TGTGCCAGCAGTTACTCAGCAGGGACTGAAGCTTTCTTT | CASSYSAGTEAFF | few | - | TRBJ1-1 | TRBV6-5
TGCAGCGTTGAAGAAGGGGGGGGTGTTGAGAAATATTTT | CSVEEGGGVEKYF | few | - | TRBJ2-3 | TRBV29-1
TGCAGTGCTAGAAACGGACAGGGGGGGACAGATACGCAGTATTTT | CSARNGQGGTDTQYF | once | TRBD1 | TRBJ2-3 | TRBV20-1
TGCAGTGCCACCGACCTTCCTGCTGAAAAACTGTTTTTT | CSATDLPAEKLFF | few | - | TRBJ1-4 | TRBV20-1
TGTGCCAGCAGCTTCTCCACAGGGGTTGTAGAAAAACTGTTTTTT | CASSFSTGVVEKLFF | many | TRBD1 | TRBJ1-4 | TRBV13
TGTGCCTGGAGTGGTGACACTGAAGCTTTCTTT | CAWSGDTEAFF | many | - | TRBJ1-1 | TRBV30
TGCAGCGTTGAACTAGCAGGGGGGCCCACCTACGAGCAGTACTTC | CSVELAGGPTYEQYF | - | - | TRBJ2-7 | TRBV29-1
TGCGCCAGCAGCCAAGATGAAAAGGGAACTAATGAAAAACTGTTTTTT | CASSQDEKGTNEKLFF | - | - | TRBJ1-4 | TRBV4-3
TGTGCCAGCAGCGTAGAAGGAGGGACGGCCTACGAGCAGTACTTC | CASSVEGGTAYEQYF | few | - | TRBJ2-7 | TRBV9
TGTGCCTGGGAACTAGCGGGAGTCCGTTACGAGCAGTACTTC | CAWELAGVRYEQYF | - | TRBD2 | TRBJ2-7 | TRBV30
TGTGCCAGCAGCTTAGTAGGGGCGGGAAGAGCCTACAATGAGCAGTTCTTC | CASSLVGAGRAYNEQFF | - | - | TRBJ2-1 | TRBV7-2
TGTGCCAGCAGCCCCACCCTAGCGGGGAGCACAGATACGCAGTATTTT | CASSPTLAGSTDTQYF | few | TRBD2 | TRBJ2-3 | TRBV7-2
TGTGCCATCAGTGACTCCGAGACTGGAGGCAATGAGCAGTTCTTC | CAISDSETGGNEQFF | - | - | TRBJ2-1 | TRBV10-3
TGTGCCAGCAGTTCGGTCTTTGCGGGAGGCGCCTACAATGAGCAGTTCTTC | CASSSVFAGGAYNEQFF | - | TRBD2 | TRBJ2-1 | TRBV27
TGTGTCTCCCTCGGGAATTTAAACACCATATATTTT | CVSLGNLNTIYF | many | - | TRBJ1-3 | TRBV6-1